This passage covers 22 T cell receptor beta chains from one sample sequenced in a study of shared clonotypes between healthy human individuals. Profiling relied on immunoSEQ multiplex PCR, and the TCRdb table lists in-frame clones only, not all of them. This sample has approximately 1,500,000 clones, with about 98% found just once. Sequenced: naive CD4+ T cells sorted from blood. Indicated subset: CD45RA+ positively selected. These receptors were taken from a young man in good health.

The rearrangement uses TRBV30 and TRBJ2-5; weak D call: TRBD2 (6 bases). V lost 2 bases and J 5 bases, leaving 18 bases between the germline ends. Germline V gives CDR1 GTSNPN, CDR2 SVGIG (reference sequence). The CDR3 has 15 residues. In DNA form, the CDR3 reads TGTGCCTGGAGTCAGACTAGTGGCCGGTGGGAGACCCAGTACTTC. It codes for CAWSQTSGRWETQYF.

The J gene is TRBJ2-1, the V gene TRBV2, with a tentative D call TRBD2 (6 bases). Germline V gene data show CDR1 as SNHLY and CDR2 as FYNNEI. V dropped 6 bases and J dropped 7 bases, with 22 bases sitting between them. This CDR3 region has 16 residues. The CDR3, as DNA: TGTGCCAGCAGGGCCCTCGACGGGAGAGAGTTTAATGAGCAGTTCTTC. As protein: CASRALDGREFNEQFF.

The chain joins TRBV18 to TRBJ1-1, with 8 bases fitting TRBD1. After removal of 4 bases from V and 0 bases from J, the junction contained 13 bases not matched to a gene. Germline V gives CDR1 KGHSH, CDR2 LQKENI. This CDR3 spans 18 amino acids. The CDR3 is CASSLYAQGALMNTEAFF. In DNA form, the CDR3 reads TGTGCCAGCTCACTTTACGCTCAGGGGGCTTTAATGAACACTGAAGCTTTCTTT.

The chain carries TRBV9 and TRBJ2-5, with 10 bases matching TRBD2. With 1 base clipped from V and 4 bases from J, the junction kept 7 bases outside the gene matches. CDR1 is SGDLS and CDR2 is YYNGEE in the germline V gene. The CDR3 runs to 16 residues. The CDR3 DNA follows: TGTGCCAGCAGCGTAACGCCTAGCGGGGGTTCAGAGACCCAGTACTTC. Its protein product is CASSVTPSGGSETQYF.

CDR3 residues: CASSSPGTSGRTTDTQYF. The CDR3, as DNA: TGTGCCAGCAGCTCCCCCGGGACTAGCGGGAGGACCACAGATACGCAGTATTTT. V gene TRBV7-9 combines with J gene TRBJ2-3; 15 nucleotides match TRBD2. This CDR3 spans 18 amino acids. Germline V lookup: CDR1 SEHNR, CDR2 FQNEAQ (reference sequence). The V gene end was trimmed by 4 bases and the J gene end by 2 bases; junction bases not matched to a gene: 7.

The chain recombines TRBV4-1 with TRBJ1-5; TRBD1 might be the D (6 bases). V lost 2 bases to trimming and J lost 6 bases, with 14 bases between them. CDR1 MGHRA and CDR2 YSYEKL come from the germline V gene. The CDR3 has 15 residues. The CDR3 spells CASSQLTQGSQPQHF. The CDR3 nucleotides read TGCGCCAGCAGCCAACTAACCCAGGGGAGTCAGCCCCAGCATTTT.

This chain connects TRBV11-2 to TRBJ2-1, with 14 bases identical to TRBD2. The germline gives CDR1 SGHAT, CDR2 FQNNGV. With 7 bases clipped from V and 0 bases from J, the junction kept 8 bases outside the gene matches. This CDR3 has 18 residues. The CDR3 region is CASTGLAGGLSSYNEQFF. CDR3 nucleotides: TGTGCCAGCACCGGACTAGCGGGAGGCCTAAGCTCCTACAATGAGCAGTTCTTC. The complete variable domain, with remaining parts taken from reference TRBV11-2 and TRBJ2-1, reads EAGVAQSPRYKIIEKRQSVAFWCNPISGHATLYWYQQILGQGPKLLIQFQNNGVVDDSQLPKDRFSAERLKGVDSTLKIQPAKLEDSAVYLCASTGLAGGLSSYNEQFFGPGTRLTVL.

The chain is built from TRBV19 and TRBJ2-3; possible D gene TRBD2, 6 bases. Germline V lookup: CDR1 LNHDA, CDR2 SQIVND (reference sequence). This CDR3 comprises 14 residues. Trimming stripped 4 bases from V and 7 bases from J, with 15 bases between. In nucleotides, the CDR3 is TGTGCCAGTAGTACTCCGGGGGAGGTACATACGCAGTATTTT. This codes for CASSTPGEVHTQYF.

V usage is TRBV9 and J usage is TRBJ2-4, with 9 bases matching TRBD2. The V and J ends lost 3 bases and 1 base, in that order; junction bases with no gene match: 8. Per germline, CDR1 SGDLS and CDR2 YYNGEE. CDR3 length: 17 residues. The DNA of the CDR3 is TGTGCCAGCAGCGCCAGAGGGACTAGCCCCGCCAAAAACATTCAGTACTTC. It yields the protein CASSARGTSPAKNIQYF.

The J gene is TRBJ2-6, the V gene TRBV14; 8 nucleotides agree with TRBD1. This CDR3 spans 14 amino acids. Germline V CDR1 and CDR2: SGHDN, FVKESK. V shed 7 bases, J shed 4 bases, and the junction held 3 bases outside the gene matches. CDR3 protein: CASNRGSGANVLTF. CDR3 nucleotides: TGTGCCAGCAACAGGGGGTCCGGGGCCAACGTCCTGACTTTC.

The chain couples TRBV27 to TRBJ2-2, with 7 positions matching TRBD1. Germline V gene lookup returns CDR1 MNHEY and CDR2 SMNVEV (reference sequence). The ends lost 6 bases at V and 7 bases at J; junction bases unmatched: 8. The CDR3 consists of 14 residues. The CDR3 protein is CASRPDRVGGELFF. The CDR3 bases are TGTGCCAGCAGACCCGACAGGGTTGGCGGGGAGCTGTTTTTT.

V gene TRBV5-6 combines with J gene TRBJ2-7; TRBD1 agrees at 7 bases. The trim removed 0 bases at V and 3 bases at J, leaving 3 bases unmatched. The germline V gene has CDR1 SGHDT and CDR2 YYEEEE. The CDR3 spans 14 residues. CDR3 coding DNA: TGTGCCAGCAGCTTGGCCTGGACAGGCTACGAGCAGTACTTC. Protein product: CASSLAWTGYEQYF.

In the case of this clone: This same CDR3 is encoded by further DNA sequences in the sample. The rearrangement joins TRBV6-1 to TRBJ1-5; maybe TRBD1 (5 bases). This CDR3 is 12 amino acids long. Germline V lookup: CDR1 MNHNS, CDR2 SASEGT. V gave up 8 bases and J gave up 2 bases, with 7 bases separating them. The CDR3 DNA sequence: TGTGCCAGCCGAGGGGGCAATCAGCCCCAGCATTTT. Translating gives CASRGGNQPQHF.

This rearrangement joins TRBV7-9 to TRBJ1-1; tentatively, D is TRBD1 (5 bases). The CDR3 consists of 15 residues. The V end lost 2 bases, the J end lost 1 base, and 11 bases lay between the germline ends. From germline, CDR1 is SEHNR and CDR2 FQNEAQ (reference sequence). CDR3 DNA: TGTGCCAGCAGCTTACAGGGACCGAGGAACACTGAAGCTTTCTTT. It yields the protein CASSLQGPRNTEAFF.

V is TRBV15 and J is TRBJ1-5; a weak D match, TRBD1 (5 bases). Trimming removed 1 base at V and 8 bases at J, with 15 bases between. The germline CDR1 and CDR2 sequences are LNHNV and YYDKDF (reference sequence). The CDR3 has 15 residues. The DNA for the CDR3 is TGTGCCACCAGCAGAGGCGACAGTAAGATGGAGCCCCAGCATTTT. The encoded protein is CATSRGDSKMEPQHF.

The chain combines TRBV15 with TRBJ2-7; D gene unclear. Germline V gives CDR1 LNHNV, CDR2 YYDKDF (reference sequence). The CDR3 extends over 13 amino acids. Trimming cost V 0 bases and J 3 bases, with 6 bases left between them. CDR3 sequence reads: CATSRDGVYEQYF. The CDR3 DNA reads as TGTGCCACCAGCAGAGATGGCGTCTACGAGCAGTACTTC.

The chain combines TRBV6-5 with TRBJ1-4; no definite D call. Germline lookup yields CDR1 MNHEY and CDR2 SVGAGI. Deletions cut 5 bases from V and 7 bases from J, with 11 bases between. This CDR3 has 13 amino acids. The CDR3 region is CASSDRVFEKLFF. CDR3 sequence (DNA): TGTGCCAGCAGTGATAGGGTTTTTGAAAAACTGTTTTTT.

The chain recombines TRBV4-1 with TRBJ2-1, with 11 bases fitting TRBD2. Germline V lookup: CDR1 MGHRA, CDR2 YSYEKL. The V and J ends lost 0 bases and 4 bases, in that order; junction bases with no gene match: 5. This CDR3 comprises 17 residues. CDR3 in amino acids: CASSQEGLAGGYNEQFF. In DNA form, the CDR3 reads TGCGCCAGCAGCCAAGAGGGCCTAGCGGGGGGTTACAATGAGCAGTTCTTC.

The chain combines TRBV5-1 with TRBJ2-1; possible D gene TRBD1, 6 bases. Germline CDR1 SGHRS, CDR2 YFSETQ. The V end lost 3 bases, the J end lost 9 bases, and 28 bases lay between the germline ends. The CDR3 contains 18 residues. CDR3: CASSSLVGAASAGGEQFF. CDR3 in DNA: TGCGCCAGCAGCTCCCTCGTGGGGGCAGCTTCAGCAGGTGGTGAGCAGTTCTTC.

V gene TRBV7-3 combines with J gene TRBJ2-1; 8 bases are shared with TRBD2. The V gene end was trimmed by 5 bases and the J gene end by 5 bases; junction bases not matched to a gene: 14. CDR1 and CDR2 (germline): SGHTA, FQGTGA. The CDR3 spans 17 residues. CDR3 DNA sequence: TGTGCCAGCAGCCCAGCGGGAGTTGCGACCCTTCACAATGAGCAGTTCTTC. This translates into CASSPAGVATLHNEQFF.

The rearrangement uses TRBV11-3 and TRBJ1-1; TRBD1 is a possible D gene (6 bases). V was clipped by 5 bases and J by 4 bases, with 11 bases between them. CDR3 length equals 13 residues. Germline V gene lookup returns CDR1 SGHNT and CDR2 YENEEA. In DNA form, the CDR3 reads TGTGCCAGCAGCAATAAGGGGGGCACTGAAGCTTTCTTT. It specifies CASSNKGGTEAFF.

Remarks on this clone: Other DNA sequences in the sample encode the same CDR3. Here the CDR3 DNA reads TGCGCCAGCAGCTTGGTGGGGTCGACTGGGGCCAACGTCCTGACTTTC. It specifies CASSLVGSTGANVLTF. The chain uses TRBV5-1 and TRBJ2-6; D is ambiguous. Trimming shortened V by 0 bases and J by 2 bases, and 9 bases separated the two germline ends. This CDR3 contains 16 residues. CDR1 and CDR2 from the germline V gene are SGHRS and YFSETQ.